A single sample gave rise to the 27 T cell receptor beta chains below, sequenced in a study of T cells after yellow fever vaccination. Each CDR3 protein is one row after TCRdb ran MiXCR on the 5' RACE reads. The data show nearly 350,000 distinct CDR3 sequences, roughly 8.3% seen once. The sequences come from PBMCs, collected around 45 days after the first yellow fever vaccination. The receptors shown here come from a man aged 18 to 29 who received the YFV17D yellow fever vaccine.

This clonotype was seen more than once but under ten times. The chain's CDR3 is CASSEWVGESGELFF. In nucleotides, the CDR3 is TGTGCCAGCAGTGAATGGGTTGGGGAGTCCGGGGAGCTGTTTTTT. The chain links TRBV25-1 to TRBJ2-2, with TRBD2 as a possible D gene (5 bases). The CDR3 covers 15 residues. The germline V and J ends were trimmed by 1 base and 6 bases, with 12 bases remaining between them. Germline CDR1 MGHDK, CDR2 SYGVNS.

The chain has TRBV5-1 and TRBJ1-5; a weak D match, TRBD1 (6 bases). Deletions cut 1 base from V and 5 bases from J, with 13 bases between. The V gene's germline CDR1 is SGHRS and CDR2 YFSETQ. CDR3 size: 15 residues. CDR3 in DNA: TGCGCCAGCAGCTTGTCGCCAGGGGCCTATCAGCCCCAGCATTTT. Translating it yields CASSLSPGAYQPQHF.

On this clonotype: A read error may be the cause here, since a much bigger clone is one base away. This chain joins TRBV2 and TRBJ1-6; 8 positions agree with TRBD1. The germline CDR1 and CDR2 sequences are SNHLY and FYNNEI. The CDR3 has 15 residues. DNA for the CDR3: TGTGCCAGCAGTGTTTCAGGGGGCCATAATACACCCCTCCACTTT. This codes for CASSVSGGHNTPLHF.

The V call is TRBV18, the J call TRBJ2-7, with TRBD2 matching over 8 bases. This CDR3 region has 17 residues. Losses at the gene ends were 6 bases for V and 6 bases for J; bases not matched to a gene: 19. Germline V gene lookup returns CDR1 KGHSH and CDR2 LQKENI. The CDR3 DNA reads as TGTGCCAGCTCCCCCCCAGGGTTGAGGACTAGCTTCTCCGAGCAGTACGTC. Encoded protein: CASSPPGLRTSFSEQYV.

This rearrangement joins TRBV12-3 or TRBV12-4 to TRBJ1-5, with D hard to call. The CDR3 runs 16 residues. V was shortened by 5 bases and J by 0 bases, with 14 bases between the two germline ends. The DNA for the CDR3 is TGTGCCAGCAGTCCCCCTCCGGGGAGTAGCAATCAGCCCCAGCATTTT. It translates to CASSPPPGSSNQPQHF.

This clonotype came up many times. The gene calls are TRBV10-3 and TRBJ2-7; 7 positions agree with TRBD1. The CDR3 sequence is 15 residues long. V dropped 7 bases and J dropped 6; count of bases not matched to a gene: 15. Looked up from germline, CDR1 is ENHRY and CDR2 is SYGVKD. CDR3 loop: CAITQGEQGRSEQYF. CDR3 coding DNA: TGTGCCATCACCCAGGGGGAACAGGGGCGCAGCGAGCAGTACTTC.

This clonotype showed up many times. This chain links TRBV7-2 with TRBJ2-3; 11 positions match TRBD2. The CDR3 runs to 16 residues. CDR1 is SGHTA and CDR2 is FQGNSA in the germline V gene. V trimming: 3 bases; J trimming: 5 bases; junction bases outside the gene matches: 7. The CDR3 DNA follows: TGTGCCAGCAGCTTGCACCGACTAGCGGGGCAAGATACGCAGTATTTT. Its translation: CASSLHRLAGQDTQYF.

The chain uses TRBV20-1 and TRBJ2-3; TRBD2 aligns across 10 bases. There are 16 residues in the CDR3. Germline CDR1 and CDR2: DFQATT and SNEGSKA (reference sequence). Trimming removed 3 bases from V and 4 bases from J; junction bases left unmatched: 10. The chain's CDR3 is CSARGSGGAGPDTQYF. For the CDR3, the DNA is TGCAGTGCTAGGGGGAGCGGGGGGGCCGGGCCAGATACGCAGTATTTT.

This clonotype was seen only a few times. The DNA for the CDR3 is TGCAGCGTTGAACTCCCTGGCGGGGCTCGGGAGACCCAGTACTTC. It codes for CSVELPGGARETQYF. The chain has TRBV29-1 and TRBJ2-5; TRBD2 might be the D (6 bases). CDR3 size: 15 residues. The V end lost 2 bases, the J end lost 5 bases, and 18 bases lay between the germline ends. CDR1 SQVTM and CDR2 ANQGSEA come from the germline V gene.

There are a few counts of this clonotype. V gene TRBV24-1 combines with J gene TRBJ2-5, with TRBD2 matching over 8 bases. V lost 1 base to trimming and J lost 1 base; unmatched junction nucleotides: 4. Germline CDR1 KGHDR, CDR2 SFDVKD. The CDR3 is 16 residues long. CDR3 DNA sequence: TGTGCCACCAGTGATTTCCCAGCGGGGGCCCAAGAGACCCAGTACTTC. Translating it yields CATSDFPAGAQETQYF.

This clonotype was recorded a few times. The chain employs TRBV10-3 and TRBJ2-5; TRBD1 aligns across 8 bases. Germline V CDR1 and CDR2: ENHRY, SYGVKD. V lost 4 bases, J lost 1 base, and 2 bases stayed unmatched. The CDR3 contains 14 residues. CDR3 loop: CAISADRAQETQYF. CDR3 nucleotide sequence: TGTGCCATCAGTGCGGACAGGGCCCAAGAGACCCAGTACTTC.

The chain has TRBV20-1 and TRBJ2-1; D is unresolved. This CDR3 is built from 13 residues. From germline, CDR1 is DFQATT and CDR2 SNEGSKA (reference sequence). Trimming took 2 bases from V and 8 from J, leaving 13 bases between them. The CDR3 DNA sequence: TGCAGTGCTAGACCCGAAGGTCTGGATGAGCAGTTCTTC. Amino acids: CSARPEGLDEQFF.

In its sample, this clonotype was seen a few times. The chain has TRBV7-9 and TRBJ2-3; no clear D gene. Germline V gives CDR1 SEHNR, CDR2 FQNEAQ (reference sequence). This CDR3 comprises 12 residues. The ends were cut back, 3 bases at V and 6 bases at J, with 7 bases in the middle. As DNA, the CDR3 is TGTGCCAGCAGCTTCCCCCGTGATACGCAGTATTTT. Translation gives CASSFPRDTQYF. Combining the CDR3 with reference TRBV7-9 and TRBJ2-3 gives the whole variable domain DTGVSQNPRHKITKRGQNVTFRCDPISEHNRLYWYRQTLGQGPEFLTYFQNEAQLEKSRLLSDRFSAERPKGSFSTLEIQRTEQGDSAMYLCASSFPRDTQYFGPGTRLTVL.

This clonotype was counted ten times or more. The chain couples TRBV18 to TRBJ1-6; D is perhaps TRBD1 (6 bases). The length of the CDR3 is 14 residues. V was clipped by 0 bases and J by 7 bases, with 7 bases between them. Germline loops: CDR1 KGHSH, CDR2 LQKENI. The DNA of the CDR3 is TGTGCCAGCTCACCACCGGGACAAAATTCACCCCTCCACTTT. This codes for CASSPPGQNSPLHF.

In this sample, this clonotype turned up a few times. The gene calls are TRBV27 and TRBJ2-3; D could derive from TRBD1 or TRBD2 (5 bases each). V was pared by 5 bases and J by 0 bases, with 12 bases between. The germline CDR1 and CDR2 sequences are MNHEY and SMNVEV (reference sequence). The CDR3 runs 15 residues. The CDR3 sequence: CASSTERDSTDTQYF. The CDR3 region has the DNA TGTGCCAGCAGTACCGAACGGGACAGCACAGATACGCAGTATTTT.

The chain joins TRBV11-1 to TRBJ2-3, with 7 bases identical to TRBD1. Trimming at V came to 6 bases and at J to 3 bases, leaving 9 bases not matched to a gene. The germline CDR1 and CDR2 sequences are SGHAT and FQDESV (reference sequence). This CDR3 has 15 amino acids. The CDR3 sequence: CASRLQGLGTDTQYF. The CDR3 DNA is TGTGCCAGCAGATTACAGGGGCTCGGGACAGATACGCAGTATTTT.

J is TRBJ2-2 and V is TRBV20-1; no definite D call. This CDR3 comprises 13 residues. V gave up 2 bases and J gave up 5 bases, with 9 bases separating them. Germline V gene data show CDR1 as DFQATT and CDR2 as SNEGSKA (reference sequence). CDR3 DNA: TGCAGTGCTAGACAGTCCTGGACCGGGGAGCTGTTTTTT. This gives the protein CSARQSWTGELFF.

The table lists this clonotype with a few counts. A read error may account for a junction end that differs from germline. V and J are TRBV20-1 and TRBJ2-7, with D maybe TRBD2 (5 bases). This CDR3 is built from 12 residues. The germline gives CDR1 DFQATT, CDR2 SNEGSKA (reference sequence). The CDR3 loop reads CSARGNSYEQYF. The DNA of the CDR3 is TGCAGTGCCAGAGGGAACTCCTACGAGCAGTACTTC.

A few counts support this clonotype. The genes are TRBV5-1 and TRBJ1-1; D call uncertain. Germline assignment: CDR1 SGHRS and CDR2 YFSETQ. Trimming took off 6 bases at V and 5 bases at J, with 20 bases between the two ends. The CDR3 contains 15 residues. CDR3 nucleotide sequence: TGCGCCAGCACTAGATCGGGGTCGGGGAAGACTGAAGCTTTCTTT. It encodes CASTRSGSGKTEAFF.

This rearrangement joins TRBV2 to TRBJ1-6; possibly TRBD1 for D (6 bases). V lost 5 bases and J 10 bases, leaving 15 bases between the germline ends. The length of the CDR3 is 14 residues. Germline-derived CDR1 and CDR2 are SNHLY and FYNNEI. CDR3 protein: CASSQSYRDSPLHF. The CDR3 DNA reads TGTGCCAGCAGTCAGTCGTACAGGGACTCACCCCTCCACTTT.

The V gene is TRBV5-5, the J gene TRBJ1-4; D is undetermined. Germline V CDR1 and CDR2: SGHKS, YYEKEE (reference sequence). V dropped 4 bases and J dropped 8 bases, with 21 bases sitting between them. The CDR3 runs to 16 residues. The CDR3 protein is CASSTQADSKTEKLFF. The CDR3 nucleotides are TGTGCCAGCAGCACCCAGGCGGACTCTAAGACGGAAAAACTGTTTTTT. Looking up the rest from reference TRBV5-5 and TRBJ1-4 gives the full variable domain: DAGVTQSPTHLIKTRGQQVTLRCSPISGHKSVSWYQQVLGQGPQFIFQYYEKEERGRGNFPDRFSARQFPNYSSELNVNALLLGDSALYLCASSTQADSKTEKLFFGSGTQLSVL.

A few counts support this clonotype. This chain links TRBV6-5 with TRBJ1-1, with D hard to call. V was cut by 6 bases and J by 3 bases, with 8 bases left in between. The CDR3 consists of 12 residues. Germline loops: CDR1 MNHEY, CDR2 SVGAGI. The CDR3 region has the DNA TGTGCCAGCAGCGAAAAGTACACTGAAGCTTTCTTT. This gives the protein CASSEKYTEAFF.

This clonotype was found a few times. The rearrangement uses TRBV5-5 and TRBJ2-3, with unresolved D. V lost 4 bases and J lost 6, with 15 bases in between. In germline, CDR1 is SGHKS, CDR2 YYEKEE (reference sequence). The CDR3 runs to 14 residues. CDR3 region: CASSPIHSRDTQYF. The CDR3 DNA reads TGTGCCAGCAGCCCGATTCACTCGAGGGATACGCAGTATTTT.

The table lists this clonotype with a few counts. The chain has TRBV4-1 and TRBJ1-6; no firm D call. The CDR3 has 13 residues. Germline V CDR1 and CDR2: MGHRA, YSYEKL. V lost 1 base and J lost 8, with 6 bases in between. The CDR3 bases are TGCGCCAGCAGCCAAGTCAGTCATTCACCCCTCCACTTT. Translated, it gives CASSQVSHSPLHF.

This clonotype came up a few times. The CDR3 reads CASSLMGARETQYF. The CDR3 bases are TGTGCCAGCAGCTTGATGGGGGCAAGAGAGACCCAGTACTTC. V and J are TRBV11-2 and TRBJ2-5, with D possibly matching TRBD1 (6 bases). V shed 3 bases and J shed 4 bases, with 12 bases lying between them. The CDR3 totals 14 residues. In germline, CDR1 is SGHAT, CDR2 FQNNGV.

The V and J genes are TRBV7-2 and TRBJ1-2; D ambiguous. Trimming took 0 bases from V and 2 from J, leaving 10 bases between them. Germline CDR1 SGHTA, CDR2 FQGNSA. CDR3 length: 15 amino acids. The CDR3 DNA follows: TGTGCCAGCAGCTTAGCGGCAGACGTGAACTATGGCTACACCTTC. This translates into CASSLAADVNYGYTF. Together with reference TRBV7-2 and TRBJ1-2, the CDR3 gives the full variable domain: GAGVSQSPSNKVTEKGKDVELRCDPISGHTALYWYRQSLGQGLEFLIYFQGNSAPDKSGLPSDRFSAERTGGSVSTLTIQRTQQEDSAVYLCASSLAADVNYGYTFGSGTRLTVV.

The J gene is TRBJ1-4, the V gene TRBV10-3, with D unresolved. This CDR3 is built from 13 residues. V was pared by 2 bases and J by 8 bases, with 9 bases between. From germline, CDR1 is ENHRY and CDR2 SYGVKD. The CDR3 DNA reads TGTGCCATCAGTGAGCCGCGTGAGGAAAAACTGTTTTTT. Encoded protein: CAISEPREEKLFF.